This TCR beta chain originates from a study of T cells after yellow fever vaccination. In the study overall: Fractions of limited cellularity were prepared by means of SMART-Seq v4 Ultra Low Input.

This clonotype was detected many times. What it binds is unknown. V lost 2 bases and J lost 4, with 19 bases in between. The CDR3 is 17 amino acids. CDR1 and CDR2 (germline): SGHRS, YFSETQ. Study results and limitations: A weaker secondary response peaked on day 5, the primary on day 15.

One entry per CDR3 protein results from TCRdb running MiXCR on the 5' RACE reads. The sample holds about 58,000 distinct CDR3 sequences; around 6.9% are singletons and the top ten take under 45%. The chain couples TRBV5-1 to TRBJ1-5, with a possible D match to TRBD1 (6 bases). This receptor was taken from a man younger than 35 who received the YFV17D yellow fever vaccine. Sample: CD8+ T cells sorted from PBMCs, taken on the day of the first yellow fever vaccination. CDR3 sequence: CASSFGPGHAKNQPQHF. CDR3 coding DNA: TGCGCCAGCAGCTTCGGCCCGGGACACGCTAAAAATCAGCCCCAGCATTTT.